This T cell receptor beta chain was sequenced during a study of blood T cell repertoires in COVID-19. In the study overall: Material from acute and convalescent COVID-19 was sourced from the United States, Italy and Spain.

Germline CDR1 is SGHVS and CDR2 is FQNEAQ. J was trimmed by 0 bases and V by 3 bases; bases with no gene match: 13. This CDR3 region has 19 residues. Assay used: immunoSEQ multiplex PCR; TCRdb lists only in-frame clones, some missing. Counted here are 300,000 to 450,000 clones, 81% occurring once; the ten biggest clones make up over 0.95%. This sequence originates from a human donor with acute or convalescent COVID-19. The donor label of this sample is uncertain. Sequenced material: peripheral blood. The J gene is TRBJ2-3, the V gene TRBV7-8; TRBD2 matches 9 bases. The CDR3 region has the DNA TGTGCCAGCAGCTTTTCCTTCTCTAGCGGGGAACTTAGCACAGATACGCAGTATTTT. Encoded protein: CASSFSFSSGELSTDTQYF.